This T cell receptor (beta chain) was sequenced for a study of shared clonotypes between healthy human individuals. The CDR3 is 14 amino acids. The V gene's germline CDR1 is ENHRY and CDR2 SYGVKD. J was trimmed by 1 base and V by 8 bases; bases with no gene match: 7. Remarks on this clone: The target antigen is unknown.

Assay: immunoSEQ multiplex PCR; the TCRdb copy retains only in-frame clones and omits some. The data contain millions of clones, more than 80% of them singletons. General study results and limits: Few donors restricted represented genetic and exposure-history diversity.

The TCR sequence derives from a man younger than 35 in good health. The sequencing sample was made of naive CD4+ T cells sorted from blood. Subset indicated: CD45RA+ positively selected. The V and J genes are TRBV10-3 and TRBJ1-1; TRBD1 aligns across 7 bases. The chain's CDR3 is CAIRVGQANTEAFF. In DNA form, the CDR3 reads TGTGCCATCCGGGTAGGACAGGCGAACACTGAAGCTTTCTTT.